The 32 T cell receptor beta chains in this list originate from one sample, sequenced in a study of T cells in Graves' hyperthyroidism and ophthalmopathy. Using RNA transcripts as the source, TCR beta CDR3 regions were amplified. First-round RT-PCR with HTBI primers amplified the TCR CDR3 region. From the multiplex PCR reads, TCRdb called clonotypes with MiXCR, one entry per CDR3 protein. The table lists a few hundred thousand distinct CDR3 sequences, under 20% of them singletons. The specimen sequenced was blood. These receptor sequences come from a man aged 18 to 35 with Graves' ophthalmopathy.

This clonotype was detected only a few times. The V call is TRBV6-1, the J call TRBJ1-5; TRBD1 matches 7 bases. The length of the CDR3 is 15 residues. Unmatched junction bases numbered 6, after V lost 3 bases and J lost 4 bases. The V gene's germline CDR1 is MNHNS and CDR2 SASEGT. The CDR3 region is CASSEGRQGNQPQHF. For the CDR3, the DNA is TGTGCCAGCAGTGAGGGGAGACAGGGTAATCAGCCCCAGCATTTT.

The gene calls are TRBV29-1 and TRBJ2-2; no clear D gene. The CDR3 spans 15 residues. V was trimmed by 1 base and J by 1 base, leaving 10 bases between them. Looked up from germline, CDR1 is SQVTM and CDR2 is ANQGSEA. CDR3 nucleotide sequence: TGCAGCGTTGAAGGCACCAGTGTGAACACCGGGGAGCTGTTTTTT. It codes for CSVEGTSVNTGELFF.

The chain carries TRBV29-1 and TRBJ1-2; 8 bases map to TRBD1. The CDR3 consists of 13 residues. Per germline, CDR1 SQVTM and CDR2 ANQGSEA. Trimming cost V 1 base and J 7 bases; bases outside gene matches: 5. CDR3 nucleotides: TGCAGCGTTGAAGTAGGACAGGGAAGTGGCTACACCTTC. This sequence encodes CSVEVGQGSGYTF.

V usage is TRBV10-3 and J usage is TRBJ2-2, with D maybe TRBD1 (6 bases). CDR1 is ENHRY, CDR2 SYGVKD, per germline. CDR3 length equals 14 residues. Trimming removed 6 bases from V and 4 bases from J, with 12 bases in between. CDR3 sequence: CAIRDSSGTGELFF. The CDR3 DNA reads TGTGCCATCAGGGACAGTAGTGGCACCGGGGAGCTGTTTTTT.

The CDR3 bases are TGTGCCAGCTCCCCCAGACAGCCGGCGGGTGGCTACACCTTC. Protein: CASSPRQPAGGYTF. The rearrangement joins TRBV18 to TRBJ1-2; a weak D match, TRBD1 (5 bases). The V and J ends lost 6 bases and 7 bases respectively, with 18 bases between them. CDR3 length: 14 residues. Germline loops: CDR1 KGHSH, CDR2 LQKENI.

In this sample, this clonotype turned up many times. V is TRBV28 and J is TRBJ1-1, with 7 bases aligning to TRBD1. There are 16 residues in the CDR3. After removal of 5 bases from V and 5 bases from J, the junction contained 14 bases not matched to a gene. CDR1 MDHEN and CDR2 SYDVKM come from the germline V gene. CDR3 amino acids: CASSLPTGNGRTEAFF. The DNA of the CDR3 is TGTGCCAGCAGTCTACCGACAGGGAATGGAAGGACTGAAGCTTTCTTT.

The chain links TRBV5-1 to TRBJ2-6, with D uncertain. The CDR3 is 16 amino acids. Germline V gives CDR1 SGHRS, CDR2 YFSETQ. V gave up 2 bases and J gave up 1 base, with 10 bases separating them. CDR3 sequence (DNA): TGCGCCAGCAGCTTAATTGCCCTATCTGGGGCCAACGTCCTGACTTTC. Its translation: CASSLIALSGANVLTF.

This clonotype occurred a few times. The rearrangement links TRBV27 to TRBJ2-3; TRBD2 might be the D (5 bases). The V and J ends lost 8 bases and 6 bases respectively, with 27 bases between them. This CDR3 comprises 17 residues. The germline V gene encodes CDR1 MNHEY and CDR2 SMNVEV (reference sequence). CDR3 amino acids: CASCQSTGFVDGDTQYF. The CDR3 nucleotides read TGTGCCAGCTGCCAATCCACGGGGTTCGTTGACGGGGATACGCAGTATTTT.

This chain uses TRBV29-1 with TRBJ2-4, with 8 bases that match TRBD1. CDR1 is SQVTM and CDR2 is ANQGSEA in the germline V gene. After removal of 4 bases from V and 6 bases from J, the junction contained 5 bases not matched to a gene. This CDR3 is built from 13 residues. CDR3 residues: CSVAGGPGNIQYF. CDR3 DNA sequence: TGCAGCGTTGCAGGGGGCCCCGGAAACATTCAGTACTTC.

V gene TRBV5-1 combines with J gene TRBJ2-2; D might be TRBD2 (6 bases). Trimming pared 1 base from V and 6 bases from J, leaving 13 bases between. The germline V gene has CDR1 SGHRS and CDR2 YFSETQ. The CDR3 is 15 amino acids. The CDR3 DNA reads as TGCGCCAGCAGCTTGAGTCGAACGGGGGCCGGGGAGCTGTTTTTT. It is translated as CASSLSRTGAGELFF.

The CDR3 here is CASSVGVTGTYEQYF. The CDR3 DNA sequence: TGTGCCAGCAGCGTAGGTGTGACAGGGACCTACGAGCAGTACTTC. The rearrangement links TRBV9 to TRBJ2-7, with TRBD1 matching over 7 bases. This CDR3 is built from 15 residues. V was pared by 0 bases and J by 2 bases, with 5 bases of the junction left unmatched. Germline CDR1 and CDR2: SGDLS and YYNGEE.

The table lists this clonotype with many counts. CDR3: CSARVGDSGGATQYF. The CDR3, as DNA: TGCAGTGCTAGAGTAGGGGACAGCGGTGGGGCGACCCAGTACTTC. The rearrangement links TRBV20-1 to TRBJ2-5; TRBD1 agrees at 7 bases. Unmatched junction bases numbered 12, after V lost 1 base and J lost 7 bases. Germline V lookup: CDR1 DFQATT, CDR2 SNEGSKA (reference sequence). The CDR3 length is 15 residues.

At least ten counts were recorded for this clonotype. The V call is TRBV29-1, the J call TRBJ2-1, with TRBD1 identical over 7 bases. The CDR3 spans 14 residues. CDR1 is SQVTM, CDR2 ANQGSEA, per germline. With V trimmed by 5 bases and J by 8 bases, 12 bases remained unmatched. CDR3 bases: TGCAGCGTTTTAAGACAGGGCCAACAACATGAGCAGTTCTTC. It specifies CSVLRQGQQHEQFF.

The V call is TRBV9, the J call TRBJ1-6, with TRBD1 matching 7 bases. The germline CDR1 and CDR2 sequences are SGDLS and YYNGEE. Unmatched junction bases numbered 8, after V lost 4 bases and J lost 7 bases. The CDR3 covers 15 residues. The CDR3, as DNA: TGTGCCAGCAGCCCCTGGACAGGTGACAATTCACCCCTCCACTTT. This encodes CASSPWTGDNSPLHF.

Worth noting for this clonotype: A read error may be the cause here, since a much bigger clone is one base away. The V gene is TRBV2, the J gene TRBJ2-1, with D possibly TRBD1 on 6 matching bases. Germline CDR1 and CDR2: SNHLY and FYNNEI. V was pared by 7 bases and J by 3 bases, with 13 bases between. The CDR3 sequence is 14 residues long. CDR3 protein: CASTGTRVYNEQFF. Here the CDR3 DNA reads TGTGCCAGCACCGGGACAAGGGTCTACAATGAGCAGTTCTTC.

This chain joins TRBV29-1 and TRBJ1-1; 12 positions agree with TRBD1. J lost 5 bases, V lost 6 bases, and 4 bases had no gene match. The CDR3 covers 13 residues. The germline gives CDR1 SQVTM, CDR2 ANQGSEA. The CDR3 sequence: CSVGQGAGTEAFF. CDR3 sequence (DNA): TGCAGCGTGGGACAGGGGGCCGGAACTGAAGCTTTCTTT. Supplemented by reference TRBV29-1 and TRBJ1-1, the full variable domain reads SAVISQKPSRDICQRGTSLTIQCQVDSQVTMMFWYRQQPGQSLTLIATANQGSEATYESGFVIDKFPISRPNLTFSTLTVSNMSPEDSSIYLCSVGQGAGTEAFFGQGTRLTVV.

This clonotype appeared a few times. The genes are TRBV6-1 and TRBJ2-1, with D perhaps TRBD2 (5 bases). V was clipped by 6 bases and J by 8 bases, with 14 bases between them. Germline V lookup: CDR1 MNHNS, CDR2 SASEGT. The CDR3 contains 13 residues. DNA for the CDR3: TGTGCCAGCAGGCGCCCCGGAGGCGATGAGCAGTTCTTC. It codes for CASRRPGGDEQFF.

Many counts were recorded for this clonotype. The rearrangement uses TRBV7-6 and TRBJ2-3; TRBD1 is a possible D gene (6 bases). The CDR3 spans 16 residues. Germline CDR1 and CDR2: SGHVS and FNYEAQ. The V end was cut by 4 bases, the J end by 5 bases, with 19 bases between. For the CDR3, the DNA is TGTGCCAGCAGCTCAGCCGGGACACCAGTTCAAGATACGCAGTATTTT. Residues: CASSSAGTPVQDTQYF.

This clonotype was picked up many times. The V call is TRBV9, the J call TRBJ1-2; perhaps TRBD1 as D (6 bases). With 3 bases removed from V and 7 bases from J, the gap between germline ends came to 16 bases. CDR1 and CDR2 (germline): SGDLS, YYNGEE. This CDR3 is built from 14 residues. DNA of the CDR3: TGTGCCAGCAGCGGCCAGGGGCTTCCTACTGGCTACACCTTC. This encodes CASSGQGLPTGYTF.

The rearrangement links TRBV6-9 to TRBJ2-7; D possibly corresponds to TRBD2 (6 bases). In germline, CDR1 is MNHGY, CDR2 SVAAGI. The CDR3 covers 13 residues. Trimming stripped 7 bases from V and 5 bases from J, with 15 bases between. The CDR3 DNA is TGTGCCAGCACCCTCAGGGAGGCCGACGAGCAGTACTTC. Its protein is CASTLREADEQYF.

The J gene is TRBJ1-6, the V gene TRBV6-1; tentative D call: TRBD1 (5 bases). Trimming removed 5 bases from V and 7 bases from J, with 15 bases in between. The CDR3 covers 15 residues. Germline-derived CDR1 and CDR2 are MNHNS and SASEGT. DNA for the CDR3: TGTGCCAGCAGTTGGCACGCGGGGCAGAATTCACCCCTCCACTTT. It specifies CASSWHAGQNSPLHF.

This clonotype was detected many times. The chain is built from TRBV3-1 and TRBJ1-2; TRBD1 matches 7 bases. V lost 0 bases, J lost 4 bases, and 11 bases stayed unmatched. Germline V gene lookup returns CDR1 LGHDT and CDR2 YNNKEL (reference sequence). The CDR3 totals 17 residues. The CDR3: CASSQEGNRGRLYGYTF. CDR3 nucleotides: TGTGCCAGCAGCCAAGAAGGAAACAGGGGCCGCCTCTATGGCTACACCTTC.

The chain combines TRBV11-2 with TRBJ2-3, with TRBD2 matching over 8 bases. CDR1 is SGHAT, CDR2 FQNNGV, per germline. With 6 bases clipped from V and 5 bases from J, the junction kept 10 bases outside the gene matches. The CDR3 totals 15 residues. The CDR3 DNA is TGTGCCAGCAGGCGACCGGGGGGGCGTGGAGATACGCAGTATTTT. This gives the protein CASRRPGGRGDTQYF.

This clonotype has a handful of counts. CDR3 protein: CSVALLAEPTDTQYF. CDR3 DNA: TGCAGCGTTGCCCTACTAGCGGAGCCAACAGATACGCAGTATTTT. The chain joins TRBV29-1 to TRBJ2-3, with 8 positions matching TRBD2. The trim removed 4 bases at V and 3 bases at J, leaving 9 bases unmatched. In germline, CDR1 is SQVTM, CDR2 ANQGSEA. The CDR3 has 15 residues.

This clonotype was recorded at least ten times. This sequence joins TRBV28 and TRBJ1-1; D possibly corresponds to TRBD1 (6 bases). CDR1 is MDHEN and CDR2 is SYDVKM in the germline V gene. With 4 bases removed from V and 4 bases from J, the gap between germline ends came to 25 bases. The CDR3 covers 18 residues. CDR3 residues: CASSSLPYTGPEVTEAFF. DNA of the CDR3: TGTGCCAGCAGTTCCCTACCCTATACAGGGCCGGAGGTCACTGAAGCTTTCTTT.

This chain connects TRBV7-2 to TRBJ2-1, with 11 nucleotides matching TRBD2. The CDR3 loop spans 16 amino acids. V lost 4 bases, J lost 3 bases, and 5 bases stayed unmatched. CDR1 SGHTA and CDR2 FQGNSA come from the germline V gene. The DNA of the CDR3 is TGTGCCAGCAGCTCCTTCACTAGCGGGGGCTACAATGAGCAGTTCTTC. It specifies CASSSFTSGGYNEQFF.

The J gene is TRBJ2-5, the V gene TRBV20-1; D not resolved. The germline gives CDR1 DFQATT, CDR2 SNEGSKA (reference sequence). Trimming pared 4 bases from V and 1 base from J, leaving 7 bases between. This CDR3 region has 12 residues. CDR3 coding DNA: TGCAGTGCTATAGTGGCCCAAGAGACCCAGTACTTC. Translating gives CSAIVAQETQYF.

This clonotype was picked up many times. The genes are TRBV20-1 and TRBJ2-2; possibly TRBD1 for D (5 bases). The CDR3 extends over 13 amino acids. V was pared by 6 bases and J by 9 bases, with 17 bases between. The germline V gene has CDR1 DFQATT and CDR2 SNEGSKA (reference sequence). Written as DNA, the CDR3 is TGCAGTGCCAGGGCGGATTTTGGGCGGGAGCTGTTTTTT. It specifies CSARADFGRELFF.

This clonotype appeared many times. As DNA, the CDR3 is TGTGCCAGCAGTTCAGAACAGGGGCGTGGTGGCTACACCTTC. As protein: CASSSEQGRGGYTF. V is TRBV27 and J is TRBJ1-2; 7 bases match TRBD1. V shed 4 bases, J shed 7 bases, and the junction held 9 bases outside the gene matches. This CDR3 is built from 14 residues. Germline lookup yields CDR1 MNHEY and CDR2 SMNVEV (reference sequence).

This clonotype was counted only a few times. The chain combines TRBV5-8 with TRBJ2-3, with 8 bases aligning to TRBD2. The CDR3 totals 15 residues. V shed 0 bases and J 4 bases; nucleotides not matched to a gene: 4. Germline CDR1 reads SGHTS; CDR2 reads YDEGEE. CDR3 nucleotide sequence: TGTGCCAGCAGCTTGGTCGGGGGGGGGTCAGATACGCAGTATTTT. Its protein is CASSLVGGGSDTQYF.

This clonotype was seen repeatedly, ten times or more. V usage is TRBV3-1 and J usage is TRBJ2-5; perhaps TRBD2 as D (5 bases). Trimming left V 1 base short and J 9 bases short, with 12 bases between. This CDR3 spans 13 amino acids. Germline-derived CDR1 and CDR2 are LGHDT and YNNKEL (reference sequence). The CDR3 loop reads CASSQGAPGAQYF. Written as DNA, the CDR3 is TGTGCCAGCAGCCAAGGGGCCCCCGGGGCCCAGTACTTC.

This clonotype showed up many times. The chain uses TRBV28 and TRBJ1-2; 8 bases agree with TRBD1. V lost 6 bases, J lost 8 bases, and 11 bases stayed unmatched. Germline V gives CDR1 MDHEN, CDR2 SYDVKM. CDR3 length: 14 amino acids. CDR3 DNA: TGTGCCAGCAGGGTACTTGGACAGGGCGACGGCTACACCTTC. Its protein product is CASRVLGQGDGYTF.